The rows below give T cell receptor beta chains drawn from one sample of a study of OX40 agonist ivuxolimab in advanced cancers. Sequencing used immunoSEQ multiplex PCR; TCRdb keeps in-frame clones, though not all of them. This repertoire shows 60,000 or so clones, 80% to 95% found once; its top ten account for over 10%. The source material was CD4+ or CD8+ T cells sorted from blood, sampled in a trial of the OX40 agonist ivuxolimab. These TCRs come from an adult with an advanced solid tumor such as melanoma, head and neck, liver or kidney cancer. The CDR3 runs from the conserved cysteine through the conserved F or W. A D gene is named only where the DNA matches it firmly. The listing skips clone size in some rows; elsewhere it reads once, few, many or a size class.

clone_size: -
j_call: TRBJ2-7
d_call: -
v_call: TRBV9
cdr3_aa: CASSVGGDWNYYEQYF
cdr3_nt: TGTGCCAGCAGCGTAGGGGGGGACTGGAACTACTACGAGCAGTACTTC

clone_size: -
j_call: TRBJ2-1
d_call: -
v_call: TRBV4-1
cdr3_aa: CASSQENRDTYNEQFF
cdr3_nt: TGCGCCAGCAGCCAAGAAAACAGGGACACCTACAATGAGCAGTTCTTC

clone_size: -
j_call: TRBJ2-7
d_call: -
v_call: TRBV5-6
cdr3_aa: CASSLGGSTYEQYF
cdr3_nt: TGTGCCAGCAGCTTGGGGGGGTCCACCTACGAGCAGTACTTC

clone_size: -
j_call: TRBJ2-1
d_call: TRBD1
v_call: TRBV7-9
cdr3_aa: CASSLAPGQGPDEQFF
cdr3_nt: TGTGCCAGCAGCTTAGCGCCGGGACAGGGTCCCGATGAGCAGTTCTTC

clone_size: -
j_call: TRBJ2-6
d_call: TRBD2
v_call: TRBV7-6
cdr3_aa: CASSYDSGREAGANVLTF
cdr3_nt: TGTGCCAGCAGCTACGATAGCGGGAGGGAGGCCGGGGCCAACGTCCTGACTTTC

clone_size: -
j_call: TRBJ1-4
d_call: -
v_call: TRBV19
cdr3_aa: CASSPSAGVGEKLFF
cdr3_nt: TGTGCCAGTAGTCCATCAGCCGGGGTAGGAGAAAAACTGTTTTTT

clone_size: -
j_call: TRBJ2-7
d_call: -
v_call: TRBV19
cdr3_aa: CASSQTAASSYEQYF
cdr3_nt: TGTGCCAGTAGCCAAACAGCTGCTAGCTCCTACGAGCAGTACTTC

clone_size: -
j_call: TRBJ2-3
d_call: TRBD2
v_call: TRBV7-3
cdr3_aa: CASSLRTSGTDTQYF
cdr3_nt: TGTGCCAGCAGCCTAAGGACTAGCGGCACAGATACGCAGTATTTT

clone_size: -
j_call: TRBJ2-3
d_call: -
v_call: TRBV7-9
cdr3_aa: CASSLTRTHGWAQYF
cdr3_nt: TGTGCCAGCAGCTTAACCAGGACCCACGGATGGGCGCAGTATTTT

clone_size: -
j_call: TRBJ2-7
d_call: -
v_call: TRBV19
cdr3_aa: CASSMGGAAYEQYF
cdr3_nt: TGTGCCAGTAGTATGGGGGGGGCGGCCTACGAGCAGTACTTC

clone_size: -
j_call: TRBJ1-1
d_call: -
v_call: TRBV7-9
cdr3_aa: CASSQFIGGNEAFF
cdr3_nt: TGTGCCAGCAGCCAGTTTATTGGGGGGAACGAAGCTTTCTTT

clone_size: -
j_call: TRBJ2-1
d_call: -
v_call: TRBV2
cdr3_aa: CASRTRGLYNEQFF
cdr3_nt: TGTGCCAGCAGGACAAGAGGACTTTACAATGAGCAGTTCTTC

clone_size: -
j_call: TRBJ2-7
d_call: -
v_call: TRBV4-1
cdr3_aa: CASSQDPPGQTSYEQYF
cdr3_nt: TGCGCCAGCAGCCAAGACCCTCCTGGACAGACTTCCTACGAGCAGTACTTC

clone_size: -
j_call: TRBJ2-1
d_call: -
v_call: TRBV4-1
cdr3_aa: CASTSREGVGNEQFF
cdr3_nt: TGCGCCAGCACCTCGCGTGAGGGGGTCGGCAATGAGCAGTTCTTC

clone_size: -
j_call: TRBJ2-3
d_call: TRBD1
v_call: TRBV7-9
cdr3_aa: CASSSPGQGSDTQYF
cdr3_nt: TGTGCCAGCAGCTCTCCGGGACAGGGGTCAGATACGCAGTATTTT

clone_size: once
j_call: TRBJ2-3
d_call: -
v_call: TRBV27
cdr3_aa: CASSLGAGTDTQYF
cdr3_nt: TGTGCCAGCAGTTTGGGGGCGGGGACAGATACGCAGTATTTT

clone_size: -
j_call: TRBJ2-2
d_call: TRBD2
v_call: TRBV7-3
cdr3_aa: CASSSGLAGVSANTGELFF
cdr3_nt: TGTGCCAGCAGCTCGGGACTAGCGGGGGTCAGCGCGAACACCGGGGAGCTGTTTTTT

clone_size: -
j_call: TRBJ2-7
d_call: TRBD1
v_call: TRBV7-2
cdr3_aa: CASSAGTGLGYEQYF
cdr3_nt: TGTGCCAGCAGCGCCGGGACAGGGCTAGGATACGAGCAGTACTTC

clone_size: -
j_call: TRBJ2-3
d_call: TRBD2
v_call: TRBV27
cdr3_aa: CASSLFGGGVTDTQYF
cdr3_nt: TGTGCCAGCAGTTTATTTGGCGGGGGAGTGACAGATACGCAGTATTTT

clone_size: -
j_call: TRBJ2-2
d_call: -
v_call: TRBV9
cdr3_aa: CASSVRPSRTLREYNTGELFF
cdr3_nt: TGTGCCAGCAGCGTAAGACCGTCCCGGACCCTCCGCGAATATAACACCGGGGAGCTGTTTTTT

clone_size: -
j_call: TRBJ2-1
d_call: -
v_call: TRBV14
cdr3_aa: CASSQDQAGSYNEQFF
cdr3_nt: TGTGCCAGCAGCCAAGATCAGGCAGGTAGCTACAATGAGCAGTTCTTC

clone_size: -
j_call: TRBJ1-1
d_call: -
v_call: TRBV7-3
cdr3_aa: CASSLTSSDTPRPGVFFSTEAFF
cdr3_nt: TGTGCCAGCAGCTTAACCTCCAGCGATACGCCAAGGCCGGGTGTATTTTTCAGCACTGAAGCTTTCTTT

clone_size: once
j_call: TRBJ1-1
d_call: TRBD1
v_call: TRBV11-2
cdr3_aa: CASSSQGWAEAFF
cdr3_nt: TGTGCCAGCAGCTCACAGGGGTGGGCTGAAGCTTTCTTT

clone_size: once
j_call: TRBJ1-4
d_call: -
v_call: TRBV10-2
cdr3_aa: CASRGPVDEKLFF
cdr3_nt: TGCGCCAGCAGAGGGCCGGTAGATGAAAAACTGTTTTTT

clone_size: -
j_call: TRBJ2-7
d_call: -
v_call: TRBV5-8
cdr3_aa: CASSPRQKTYEQYF
cdr3_nt: TGTGCCAGCAGCCCTCGACAGAAGACCTACGAGCAGTACTTC

clone_size: -
j_call: TRBJ2-5
d_call: -
v_call: TRBV10-3
cdr3_aa: CAISEGIGGQTQYF
cdr3_nt: TGTGCCATCAGTGAGGGCATAGGAGGTCAGACCCAGTACTTC

clone_size: -
j_call: TRBJ2-2
d_call: -
v_call: TRBV19
cdr3_aa: CASSIDSRVRVVTGELFF
cdr3_nt: TGTGCCAGTAGTATAGATTCAAGAGTCAGGGTGGTCACCGGGGAGCTGTTTTTT